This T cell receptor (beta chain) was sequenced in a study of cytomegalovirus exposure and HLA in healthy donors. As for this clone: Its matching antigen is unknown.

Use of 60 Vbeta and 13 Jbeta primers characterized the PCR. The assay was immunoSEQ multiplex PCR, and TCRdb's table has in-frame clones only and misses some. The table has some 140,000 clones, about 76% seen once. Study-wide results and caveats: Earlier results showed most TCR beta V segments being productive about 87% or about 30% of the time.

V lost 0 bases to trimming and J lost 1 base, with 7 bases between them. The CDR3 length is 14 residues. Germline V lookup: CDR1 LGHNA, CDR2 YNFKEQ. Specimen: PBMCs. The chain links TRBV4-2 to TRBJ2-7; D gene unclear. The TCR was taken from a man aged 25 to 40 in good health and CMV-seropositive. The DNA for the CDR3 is TGTGCCAGCAGCCAAGACGGCGGATCCTACGAGCAGTACTTC. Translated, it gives CASSQDGGSYEQYF.